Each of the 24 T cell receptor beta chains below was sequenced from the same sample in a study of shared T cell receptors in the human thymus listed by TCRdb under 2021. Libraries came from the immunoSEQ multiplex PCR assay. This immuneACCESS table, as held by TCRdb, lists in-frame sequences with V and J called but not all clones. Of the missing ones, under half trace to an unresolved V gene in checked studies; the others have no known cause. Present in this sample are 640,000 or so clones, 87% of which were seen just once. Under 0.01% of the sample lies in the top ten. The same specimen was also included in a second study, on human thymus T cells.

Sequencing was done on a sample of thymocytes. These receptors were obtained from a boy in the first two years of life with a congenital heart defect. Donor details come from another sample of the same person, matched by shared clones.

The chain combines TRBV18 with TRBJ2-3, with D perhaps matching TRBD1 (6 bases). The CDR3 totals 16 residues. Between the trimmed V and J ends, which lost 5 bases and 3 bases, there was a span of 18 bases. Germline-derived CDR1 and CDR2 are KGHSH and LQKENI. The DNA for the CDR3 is TGTGCCAGCTCAACTCAGGGGCGTGGGGTAACAGATACGCAGTATTTT. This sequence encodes CASSTQGRGVTDTQYF.

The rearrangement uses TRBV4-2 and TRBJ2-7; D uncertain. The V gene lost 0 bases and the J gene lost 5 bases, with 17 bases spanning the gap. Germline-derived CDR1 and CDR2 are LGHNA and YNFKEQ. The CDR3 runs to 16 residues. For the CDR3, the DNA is TGTGCCAGCAGCCAAGAAGTACATACCCCGAGGAACGAGCAGTACTTC. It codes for CASSQEVHTPRNEQYF.

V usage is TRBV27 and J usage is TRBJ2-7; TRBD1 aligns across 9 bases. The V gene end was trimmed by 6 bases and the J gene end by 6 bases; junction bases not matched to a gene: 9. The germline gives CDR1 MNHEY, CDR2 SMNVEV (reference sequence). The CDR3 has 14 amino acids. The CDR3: CASSWAGQGSEQYF. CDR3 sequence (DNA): TGTGCCAGCAGCTGGGCGGGACAGGGCTCCGAGCAGTACTTC.

CDR3 residues: CASSPTGLQYVTQYF. The CDR3 DNA reads TGCGCCAGCAGCCCGACCGGACTACAGTATGTGACCCAGTACTTC. V is TRBV5-1 and J is TRBJ2-5; TRBD2 might be the D (6 bases). CDR1 is SGHRS and CDR2 is YFSETQ in the germline V gene. V shed 4 bases and J shed 7 bases, with 20 bases lying between them. The CDR3 is 15 residues long.

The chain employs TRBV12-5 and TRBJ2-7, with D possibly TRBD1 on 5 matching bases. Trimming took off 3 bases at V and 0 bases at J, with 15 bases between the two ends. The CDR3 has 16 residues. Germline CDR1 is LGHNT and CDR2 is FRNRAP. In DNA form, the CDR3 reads TGTGCTAGTGGTTTTAGAAGTGGACAAAGCTCCTACGAGCAGTACTTC. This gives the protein CASGFRSGQSSYEQYF.

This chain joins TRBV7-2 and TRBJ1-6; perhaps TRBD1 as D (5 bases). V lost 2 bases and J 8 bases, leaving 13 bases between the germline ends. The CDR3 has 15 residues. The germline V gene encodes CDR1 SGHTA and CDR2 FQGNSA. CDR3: CASSLFAGRDSPLHF. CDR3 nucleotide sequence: TGTGCCAGCAGCTTATTTGCAGGGAGGGATTCACCCCTCCACTTT.

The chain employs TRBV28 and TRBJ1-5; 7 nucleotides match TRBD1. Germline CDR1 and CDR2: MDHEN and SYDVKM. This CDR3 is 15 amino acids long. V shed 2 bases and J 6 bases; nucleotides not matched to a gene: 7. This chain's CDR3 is CASSLGQGESQPQHF. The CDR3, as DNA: TGTGCCAGCAGTTTAGGGCAGGGGGAGAGTCAGCCCCAGCATTTT.

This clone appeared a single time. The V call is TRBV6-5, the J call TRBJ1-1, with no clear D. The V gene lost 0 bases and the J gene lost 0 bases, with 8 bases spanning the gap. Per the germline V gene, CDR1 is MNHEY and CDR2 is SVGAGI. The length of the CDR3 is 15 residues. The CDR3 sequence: CASSYSPNMNTEAFF. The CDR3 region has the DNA TGTGCCAGCAGTTACTCCCCCAACATGAACACTGAAGCTTTCTTT.

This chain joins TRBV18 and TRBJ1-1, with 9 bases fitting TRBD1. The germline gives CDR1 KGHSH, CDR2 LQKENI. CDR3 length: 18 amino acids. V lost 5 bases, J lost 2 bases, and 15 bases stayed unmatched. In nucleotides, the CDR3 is TGTGCCAGCTCAACAAAGGGACAGGGACAGAATGGTAACACTGAAGCTTTCTTT. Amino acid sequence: CASSTKGQGQNGNTEAFF.

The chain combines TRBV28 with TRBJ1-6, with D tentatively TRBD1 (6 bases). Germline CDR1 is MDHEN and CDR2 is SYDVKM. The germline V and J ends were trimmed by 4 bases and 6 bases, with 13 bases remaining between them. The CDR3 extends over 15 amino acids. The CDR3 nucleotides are TGTGCCAGCAGTTATCGTAGACAGGTTAATTCACCCCTCCACTTT. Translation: CASSYRRQVNSPLHF.

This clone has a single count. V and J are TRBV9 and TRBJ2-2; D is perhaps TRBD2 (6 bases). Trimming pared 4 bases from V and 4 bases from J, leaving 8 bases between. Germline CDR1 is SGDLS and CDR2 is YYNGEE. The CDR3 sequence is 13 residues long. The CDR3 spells CASSTGVTGELFF. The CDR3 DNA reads TGTGCCAGCAGCACGGGGGTCACCGGGGAGCTGTTTTTT. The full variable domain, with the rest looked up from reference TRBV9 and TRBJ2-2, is DSGVTQTPKHLITATGQRVTLRCSPRSGDLSVYWYQQSLDQGLQFLIQYYNGEERAKGNILERFSAQQFPDLHSELNLSSLELGDSALYFCASSTGVTGELFFGEGSRLTVL.

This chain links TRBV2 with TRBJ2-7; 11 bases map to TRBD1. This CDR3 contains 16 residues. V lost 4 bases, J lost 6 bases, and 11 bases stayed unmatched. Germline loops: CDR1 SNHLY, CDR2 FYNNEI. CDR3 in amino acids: CASSGRDADRGREQYF. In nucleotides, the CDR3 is TGTGCCAGCAGTGGGAGGGACGCGGACAGGGGGCGCGAGCAGTACTTC.

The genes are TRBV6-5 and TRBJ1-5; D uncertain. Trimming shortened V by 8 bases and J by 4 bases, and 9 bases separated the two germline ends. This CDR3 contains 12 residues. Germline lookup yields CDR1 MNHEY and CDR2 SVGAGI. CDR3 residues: CASGRGNQPQHF. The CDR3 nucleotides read TGTGCCAGCGGGAGAGGGAATCAGCCCCAGCATTTT.

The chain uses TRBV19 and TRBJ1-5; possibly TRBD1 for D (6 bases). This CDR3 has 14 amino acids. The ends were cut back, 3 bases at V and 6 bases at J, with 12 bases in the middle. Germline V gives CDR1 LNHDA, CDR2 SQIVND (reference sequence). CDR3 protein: CASSITPQGQPQHF. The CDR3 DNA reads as TGTGCCAGTAGTATCACCCCACAGGGTCAGCCCCAGCATTTT.

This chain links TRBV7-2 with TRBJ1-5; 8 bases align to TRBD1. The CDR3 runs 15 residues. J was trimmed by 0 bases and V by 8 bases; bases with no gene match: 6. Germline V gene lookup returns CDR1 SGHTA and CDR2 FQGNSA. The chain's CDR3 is CASQRDRYSNQPQHF. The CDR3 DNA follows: TGTGCCAGCCAAAGGGACAGGTATAGCAATCAGCCCCAGCATTTT.

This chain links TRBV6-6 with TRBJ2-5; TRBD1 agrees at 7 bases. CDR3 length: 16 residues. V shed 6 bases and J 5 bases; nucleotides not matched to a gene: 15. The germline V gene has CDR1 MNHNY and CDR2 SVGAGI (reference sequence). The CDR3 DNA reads TGTGCCAGCAGAGTGCCGGGACAGAAGGAGTGGGAGACCCAGTACTTC. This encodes CASRVPGQKEWETQYF.

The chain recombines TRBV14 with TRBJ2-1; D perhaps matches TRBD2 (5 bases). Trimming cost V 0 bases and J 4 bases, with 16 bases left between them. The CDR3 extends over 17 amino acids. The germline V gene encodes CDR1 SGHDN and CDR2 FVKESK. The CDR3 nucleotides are TGTGCCAGCAGCCAAGAACAGCTAGCCGACTTTTACAATGAGCAGTTCTTC. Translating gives CASSQEQLADFYNEQFF.

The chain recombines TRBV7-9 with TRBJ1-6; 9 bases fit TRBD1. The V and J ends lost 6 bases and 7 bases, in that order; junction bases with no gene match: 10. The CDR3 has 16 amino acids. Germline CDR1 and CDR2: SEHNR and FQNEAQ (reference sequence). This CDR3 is CASSSSGTGLNSPLHF. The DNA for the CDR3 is TGTGCCAGCAGTTCGTCCGGGACAGGGTTGAATTCACCCCTCCACTTT.

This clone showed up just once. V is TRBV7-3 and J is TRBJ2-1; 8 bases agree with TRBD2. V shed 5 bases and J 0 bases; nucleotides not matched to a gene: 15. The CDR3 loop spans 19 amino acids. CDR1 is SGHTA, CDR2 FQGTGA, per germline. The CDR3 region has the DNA TGTGCCAGCAGCACCTGGACTCCAGCGGGGGTTAGCTCCTACAATGAGCAGTTCTTC. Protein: CASSTWTPAGVSSYNEQFF.

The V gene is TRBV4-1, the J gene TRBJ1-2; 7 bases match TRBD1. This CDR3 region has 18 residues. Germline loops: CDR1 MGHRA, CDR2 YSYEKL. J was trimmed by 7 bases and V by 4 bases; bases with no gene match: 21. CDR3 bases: TGCGCCAGCAGCCTTTCTTTTGGGAGACAGGGAGGAGGTGGTGGCTACACCTTC. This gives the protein CASSLSFGRQGGGGGYTF.

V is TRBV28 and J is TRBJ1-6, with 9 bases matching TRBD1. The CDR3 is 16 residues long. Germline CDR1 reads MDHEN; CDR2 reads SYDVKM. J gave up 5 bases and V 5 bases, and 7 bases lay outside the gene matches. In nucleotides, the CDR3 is TGTGCCAGCAGTCACCAACGGGACAGGGATAATTCACCCCTCCACTTT. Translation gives CASSHQRDRDNSPLHF.

The CDR3 DNA reads TGTGCCAGCAGCACACAGGTCGCTGGAAACACCATATATTTT. Protein product: CASSTQVAGNTIYF. V gene TRBV7-9 combines with J gene TRBJ1-3, with D possibly TRBD1 on 5 matching bases. CDR3 size: 14 residues. CDR1 and CDR2 (germline): SEHNR, FQNEAQ (reference sequence). V lost 5 bases and J lost 2, with 10 bases in between.

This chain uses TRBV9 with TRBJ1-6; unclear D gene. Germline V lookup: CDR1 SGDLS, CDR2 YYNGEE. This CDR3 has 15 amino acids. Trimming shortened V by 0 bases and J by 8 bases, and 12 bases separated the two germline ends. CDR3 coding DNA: TGTGCCAGCAGCGTAGGCCTCGACGAGGATTCACCCCTCCACTTT. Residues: CASSVGLDEDSPLHF.

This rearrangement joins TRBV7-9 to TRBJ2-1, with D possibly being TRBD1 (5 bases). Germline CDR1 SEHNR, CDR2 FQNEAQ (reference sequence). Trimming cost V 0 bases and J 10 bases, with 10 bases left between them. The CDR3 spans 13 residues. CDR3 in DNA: TGTGCCAGCAGCTTAGCAGGGGAATACGAGCAGTTCTTC. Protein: CASSLAGEYEQFF.